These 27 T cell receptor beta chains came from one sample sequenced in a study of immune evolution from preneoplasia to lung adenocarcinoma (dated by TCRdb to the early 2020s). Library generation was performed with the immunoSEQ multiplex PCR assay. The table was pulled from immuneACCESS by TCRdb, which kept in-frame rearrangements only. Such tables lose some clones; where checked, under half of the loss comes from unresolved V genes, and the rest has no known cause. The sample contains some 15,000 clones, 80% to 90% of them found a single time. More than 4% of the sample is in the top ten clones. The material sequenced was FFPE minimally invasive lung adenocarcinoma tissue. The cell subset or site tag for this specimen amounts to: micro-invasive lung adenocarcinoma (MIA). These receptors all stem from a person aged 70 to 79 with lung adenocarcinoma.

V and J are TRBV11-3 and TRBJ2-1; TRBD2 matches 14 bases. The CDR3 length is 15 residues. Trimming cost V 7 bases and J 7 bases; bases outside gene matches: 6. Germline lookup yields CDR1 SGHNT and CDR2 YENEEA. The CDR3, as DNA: TGTGCCAGCACCCGCGGGACTAGCGGGAGAAATGAGCAGTTCTTC. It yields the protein CASTRGTSGRNEQFF.

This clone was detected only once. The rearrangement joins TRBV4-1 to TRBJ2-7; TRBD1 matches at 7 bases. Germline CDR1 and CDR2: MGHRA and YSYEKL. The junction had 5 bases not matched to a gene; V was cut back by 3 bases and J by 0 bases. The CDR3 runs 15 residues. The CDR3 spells CASSQAWDSSYEQYF. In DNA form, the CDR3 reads TGCGCCAGCAGCCAGGCCTGGGACAGCTCCTACGAGCAGTACTTC.

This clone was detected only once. The CDR3 sequence is CASSSQGWHEQFF. Written as DNA, the CDR3 is TGTGCCAGCAGTTCTCAGGGGTGGCATGAGCAGTTCTTC. The chain uses TRBV27 and TRBJ2-1, with D tentatively TRBD1 (6 bases). CDR1 and CDR2 from the germline V gene are MNHEY and SMNVEV (reference sequence). Trimming stripped 4 bases from V and 8 bases from J, with 12 bases between. The length of the CDR3 is 13 residues.

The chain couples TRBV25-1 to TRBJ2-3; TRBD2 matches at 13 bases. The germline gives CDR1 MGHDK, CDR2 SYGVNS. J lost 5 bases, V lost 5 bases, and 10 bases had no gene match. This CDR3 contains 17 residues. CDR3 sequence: CASSTSGGEVGLDTQYF. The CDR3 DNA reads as TGTGCCAGCAGTACTAGCGGGGGGGAGGTAGGGTTAGATACGCAGTATTTT.

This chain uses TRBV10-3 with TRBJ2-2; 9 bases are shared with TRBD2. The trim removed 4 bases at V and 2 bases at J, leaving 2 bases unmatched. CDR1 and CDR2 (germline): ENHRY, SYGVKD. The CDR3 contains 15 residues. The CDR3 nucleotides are TGTGCCATCAGTGTACTAGCGGGTAACACCGGGGAGCTGTTTTTT. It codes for CAISVLAGNTGELFF.

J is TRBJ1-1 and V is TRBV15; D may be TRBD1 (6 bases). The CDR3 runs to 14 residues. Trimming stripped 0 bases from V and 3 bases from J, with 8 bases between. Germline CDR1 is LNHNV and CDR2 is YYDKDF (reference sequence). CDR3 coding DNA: TGTGCCACCAGCAGAGACGGGGGGCACACTGAAGCTTTCTTT. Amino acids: CATSRDGGHTEAFF.

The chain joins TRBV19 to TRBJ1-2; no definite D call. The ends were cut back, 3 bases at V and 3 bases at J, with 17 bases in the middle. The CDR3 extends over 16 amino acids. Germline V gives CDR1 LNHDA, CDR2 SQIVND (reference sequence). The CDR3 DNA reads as TGTGCCAGTAGTATCTTCCCCAGCGGGAGTTACTATGGCTACACCTTC. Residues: CASSIFPSGSYYGYTF.

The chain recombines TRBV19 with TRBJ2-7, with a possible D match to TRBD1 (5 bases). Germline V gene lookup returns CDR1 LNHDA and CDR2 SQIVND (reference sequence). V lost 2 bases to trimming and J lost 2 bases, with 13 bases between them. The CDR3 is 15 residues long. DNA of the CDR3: TGTGCCAGTAGTATAAATACAGGACCCACCTACGAGCAGTACTTC. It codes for CASSINTGPTYEQYF. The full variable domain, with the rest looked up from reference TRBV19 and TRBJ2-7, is DGGITQSPKYLFRKEGQNVTLSCEQNLNHDAMYWYRQDPGQGLRLIYYSQIVNDFQKGDIAEGYSVSREKKESFPLTVTSAQKNPTAFYLCASSINTGPTYEQYFGPGTRLTVT.

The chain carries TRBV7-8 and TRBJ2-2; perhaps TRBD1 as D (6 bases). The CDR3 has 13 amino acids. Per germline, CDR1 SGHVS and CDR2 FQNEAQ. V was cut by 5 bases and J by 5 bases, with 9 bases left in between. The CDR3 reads CASSGQSTGELFF. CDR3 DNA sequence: TGTGCCAGCAGCGGACAGTCAACCGGGGAGCTGTTTTTT.

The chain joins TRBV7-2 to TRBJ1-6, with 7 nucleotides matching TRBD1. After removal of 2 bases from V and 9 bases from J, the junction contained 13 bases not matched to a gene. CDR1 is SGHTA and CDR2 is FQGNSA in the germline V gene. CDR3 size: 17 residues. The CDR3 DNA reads TGTGCCAGCAGCTTATTACCTGGGACAGTCTTTCCTTCACCCCTCCACTTT. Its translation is CASSLLPGTVFPSPLHF.

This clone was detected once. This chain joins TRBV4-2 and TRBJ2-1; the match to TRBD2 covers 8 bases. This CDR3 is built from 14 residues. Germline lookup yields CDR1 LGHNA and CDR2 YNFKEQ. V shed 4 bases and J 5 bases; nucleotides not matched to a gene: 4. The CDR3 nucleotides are TGTGCCAGCAGCCGCGGGGGGCCGGACAATGAGCAGTTCTTC. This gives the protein CASSRGGPDNEQFF.

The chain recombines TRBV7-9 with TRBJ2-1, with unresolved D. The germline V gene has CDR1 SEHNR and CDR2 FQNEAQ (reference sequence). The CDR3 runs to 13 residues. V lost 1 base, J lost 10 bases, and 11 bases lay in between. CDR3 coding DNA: TGTGCCAGCAGCTTAGATTGGGGTGGGGAGCAGTTCTTC. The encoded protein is CASSLDWGGEQFF.

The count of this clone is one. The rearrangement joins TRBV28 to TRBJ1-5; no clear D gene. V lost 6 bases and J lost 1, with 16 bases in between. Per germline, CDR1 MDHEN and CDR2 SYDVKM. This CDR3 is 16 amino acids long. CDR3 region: CASSRARATSNQPQHF. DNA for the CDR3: TGTGCCAGCAGCCGAGCCCGGGCCACAAGCAATCAGCCCCAGCATTTT.

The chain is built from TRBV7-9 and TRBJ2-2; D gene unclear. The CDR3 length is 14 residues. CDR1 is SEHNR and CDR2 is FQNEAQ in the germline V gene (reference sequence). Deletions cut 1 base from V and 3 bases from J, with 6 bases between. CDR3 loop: CASSLDPDTGELFF. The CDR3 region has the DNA TGTGCCAGCAGCTTAGATCCGGACACCGGGGAGCTGTTTTTT.

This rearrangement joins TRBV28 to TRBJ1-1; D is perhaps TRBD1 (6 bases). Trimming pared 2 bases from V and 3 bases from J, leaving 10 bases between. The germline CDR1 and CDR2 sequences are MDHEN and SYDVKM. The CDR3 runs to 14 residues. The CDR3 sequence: CASSLGGGHTEAFF. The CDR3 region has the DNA TGTGCCAGCAGTTTAGGTGGGGGGCACACTGAAGCTTTCTTT.

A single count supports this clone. In DNA, the CDR3 is TGTGCCAGCAGTCGTGAGGTCAGAAGCACAGATACGCAGTATTTT. The encoded protein is CASSREVRSTDTQYF. The chain has TRBV7-3 and TRBJ2-3; no clear D. Per germline, CDR1 SGHTA and CDR2 FQGTGA. The CDR3 is 15 residues long. V was clipped by 6 bases and J by 0 bases, with 13 bases between them.

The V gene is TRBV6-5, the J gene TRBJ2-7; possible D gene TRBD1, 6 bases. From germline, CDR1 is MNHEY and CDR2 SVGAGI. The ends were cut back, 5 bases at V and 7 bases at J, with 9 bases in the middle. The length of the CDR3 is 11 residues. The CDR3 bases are TGTGCCAGCAGTGACAGGTTTGAGCAGTACTTC. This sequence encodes CASSDRFEQYF.

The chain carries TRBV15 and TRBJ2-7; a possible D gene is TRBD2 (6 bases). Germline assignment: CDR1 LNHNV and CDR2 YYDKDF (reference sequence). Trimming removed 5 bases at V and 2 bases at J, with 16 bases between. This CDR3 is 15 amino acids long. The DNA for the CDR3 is TGTGCCACCAGCCGAGTAGAGACGGGGGCCTACGAGCAGTACTTC. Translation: CATSRVETGAYEQYF.

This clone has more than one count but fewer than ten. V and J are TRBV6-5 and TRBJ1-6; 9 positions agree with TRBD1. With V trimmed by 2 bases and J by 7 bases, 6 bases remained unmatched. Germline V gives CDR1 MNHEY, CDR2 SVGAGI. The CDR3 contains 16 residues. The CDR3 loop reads CASSYGGTGRNSPLHF. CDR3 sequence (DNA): TGTGCCAGCAGTTACGGCGGGACAGGGCGAAATTCACCCCTCCACTTT.

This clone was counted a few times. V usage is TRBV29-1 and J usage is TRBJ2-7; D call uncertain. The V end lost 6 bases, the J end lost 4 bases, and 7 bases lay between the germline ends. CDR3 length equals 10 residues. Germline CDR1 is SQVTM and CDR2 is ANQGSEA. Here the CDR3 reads CSVLDYEQYF. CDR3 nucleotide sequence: TGCAGCGTCCTAGATTACGAGCAGTACTTC.

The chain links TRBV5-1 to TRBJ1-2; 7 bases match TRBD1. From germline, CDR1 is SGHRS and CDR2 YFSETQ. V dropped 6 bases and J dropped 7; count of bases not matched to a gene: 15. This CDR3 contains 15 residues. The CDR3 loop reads CASTGLEGGASGYTF. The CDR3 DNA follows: TGCGCCAGCACCGGGCTGGAAGGGGGCGCGAGTGGCTACACCTTC. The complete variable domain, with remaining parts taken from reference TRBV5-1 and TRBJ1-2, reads KAGVTQTPRYLIKTRGQQVTLSCSPISGHRSVSWYQQTPGQGLQFLFEYFSETQRNKGNFPGRFSGRQFSNSRSEMNVSTLELGDSALYLCASTGLEGGASGYTFGSGTRLTVV.

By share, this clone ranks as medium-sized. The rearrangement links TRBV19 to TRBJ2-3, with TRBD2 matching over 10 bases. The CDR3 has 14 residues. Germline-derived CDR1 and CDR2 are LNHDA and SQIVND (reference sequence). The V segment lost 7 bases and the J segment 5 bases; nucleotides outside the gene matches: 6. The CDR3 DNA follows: TGTGCCAGTAAAGCGGGAGGGCCAAAAGATACGCAGTATTTT. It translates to CASKAGGPKDTQYF. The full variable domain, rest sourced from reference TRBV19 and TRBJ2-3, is DGGITQSPKYLFRKEGQNVTLSCEQNLNHDAMYWYRQDPGQGLRLIYYSQIVNDFQKGDIAEGYSVSREKKESFPLTVTSAQKNPTAFYLCASKAGGPKDTQYFGPGTRLTVL.

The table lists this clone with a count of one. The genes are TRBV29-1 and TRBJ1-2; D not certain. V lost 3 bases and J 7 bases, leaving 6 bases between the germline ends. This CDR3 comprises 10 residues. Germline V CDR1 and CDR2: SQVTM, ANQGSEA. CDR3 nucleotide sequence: TGCAGCGTTGAGAAGGCTGGCTACACCTTC. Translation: CSVEKAGYTF.

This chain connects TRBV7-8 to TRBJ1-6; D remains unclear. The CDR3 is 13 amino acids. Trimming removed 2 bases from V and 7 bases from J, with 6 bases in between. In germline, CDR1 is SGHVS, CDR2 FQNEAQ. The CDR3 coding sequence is TGTGCCAGCAGCTTATCCTTAAATTCACCCCTCCACTTT. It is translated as CASSLSLNSPLHF.

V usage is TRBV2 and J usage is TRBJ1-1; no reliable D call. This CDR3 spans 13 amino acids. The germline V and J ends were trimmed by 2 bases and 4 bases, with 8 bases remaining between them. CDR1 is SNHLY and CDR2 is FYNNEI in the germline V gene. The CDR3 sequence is CASSERFSTEAFF. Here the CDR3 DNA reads TGTGCCAGCAGTGAAAGGTTTAGCACTGAAGCTTTCTTT.

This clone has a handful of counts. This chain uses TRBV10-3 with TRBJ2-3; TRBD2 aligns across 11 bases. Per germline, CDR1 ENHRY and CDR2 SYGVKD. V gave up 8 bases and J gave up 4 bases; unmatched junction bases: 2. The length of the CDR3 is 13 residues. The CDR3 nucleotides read TGTGCCATCTTAGCGGGGGGGGCAGATACGCAGTATTTT. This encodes CAILAGGADTQYF.

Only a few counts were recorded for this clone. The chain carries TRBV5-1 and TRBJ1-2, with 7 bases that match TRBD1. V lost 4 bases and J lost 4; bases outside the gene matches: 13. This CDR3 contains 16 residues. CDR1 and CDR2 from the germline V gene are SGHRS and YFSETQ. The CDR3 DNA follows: TGCGCCAGCAGCGATGAGGGGAAAGGGGGCGGCTATGGCTACACCTTC. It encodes CASSDEGKGGGYGYTF.